This paragraph covers one T cell receptor (beta chain) sequence. Its antigen is currently unknown. This specimen comes from a study of blood T cells in healthy people across ages. Whole-study results and caveats: Age showed a roughly linear inverse relationship with TCR beta diversity per million T cells.

Combining a sample-barcoded 5' primer with a J-beta primer mix, a second PCR ran for about 6 to 12 cycles. With 12 random nucleotides, a template-switch adaptor tagged each individual cDNA molecule. One entry per CDR3 protein, called by TCRdb with MiXCR from the 5' RACE reads. This table has around 650,000 distinct CDR3 sequences, approximately 40% appearing once. Germline assignment: CDR1 LNHDA and CDR2 SQIVND (reference sequence). This CDR3 is built from 12 residues. Deletions cut 10 bases from V and 11 bases from J, with 20 bases between. What was sequenced was blood. This TCR was sampled from a man older than 75 in good health. The rearrangement joins TRBV19 to TRBJ2-5; D is unclear. The CDR3 bases are TGTGCCACCTATTTAACGGAGAATGAGCAGTACTTC. Translating it yields CATYLTENEQYF.